A selection of T cell receptor beta chains follows, all from one sample in a study of cytomegalovirus exposure and HLA in healthy donors. Assay: immunoSEQ multiplex PCR; the TCRdb copy retains only in-frame clones and omits some. Of roughly 150,000 clones listed, around 65% are singletons. The material sequenced was PBMCs. These TCRs come from a woman aged 30 to 39 in good health and CMV-seropositive. Each CDR3 is given with its conserved first and last residue. D genes are given only for firm matches. Clone size is not always given. Where it is, it says once, few, many or a class for expanded clones.

v_gene: TRBV19; d_gene: .; j_gene: TRBJ2-5; abundance: .; len: 15; CDR3nt: TGTGCCAGTAGTGGAGGCCTTATGATCCAGGAGACCCAGTACTTC; CDR3aa: CASSGGLMIQETQYF
v_gene: TRBV2; d_gene: TRBD1; j_gene: TRBJ2-7; abundance: few; len: 12; CDR3nt: TGTGCCAGCAGTCAGGGGGCCAGCGAGCAGTACTTC; CDR3aa: CASSQGASEQYF
v_gene: TRBV2; d_gene: .; j_gene: TRBJ1-3; abundance: few; len: 18; CDR3nt: TGTGCCAGCAGTGAGAACAGGTTCCCCTACCTCTCTGGAAACACCATATATTTT; CDR3aa: CASSENRFPYLSGNTIYF
v_gene: TRBV6-1; d_gene: .; j_gene: TRBJ1-5; abundance: .; len: 14; CDR3nt: TGTGCCAGCAGTGAAGGAGCCACGGGACAGCCCCAGCATTTT; CDR3aa: CASSEGATGQPQHF
v_gene: TRBV2; d_gene: .; j_gene: TRBJ1-5; abundance: .; len: 14; CDR3nt: TGTGCCAGCAGTTTCAACCGGGACAATCAGCCCCAGCATTTT; CDR3aa: CASSFNRDNQPQHF
v_gene: TRBV15; d_gene: .; j_gene: TRBJ1-1; abundance: once; len: 14; CDR3nt: TGTGCCACCAGCAGAGATTCGGGCAGGGCGACAGCTTTCTTT; CDR3aa: CATSRDSGRATAFF
v_gene: TRBV28; d_gene: TRBD1; j_gene: TRBJ2-7; abundance: .; len: 16; CDR3nt: TGTGCCAGCAGTCCCTTGAGATTGGACAGGGCCTACGAGCAGTACTTC; CDR3aa: CASSPLRLDRAYEQYF
v_gene: TRBV13; d_gene: .; j_gene: TRBJ2-1; abundance: .; len: 12; CDR3nt: TGTGCCAGCAGCGAGCGGGACAATGAGCAGTTCTTC; CDR3aa: CASSERDNEQFF
v_gene: TRBV11-3; d_gene: TRBD1; j_gene: TRBJ1-4; abundance: .; len: 14; CDR3nt: TGTGCCAGCAGCCGAGGGGGCAGAGGAGAAAAACTGTTTTTT; CDR3aa: CASSRGGRGEKLFF
v_gene: TRBV30; d_gene: .; j_gene: TRBJ1-4; abundance: once; len: 14; CDR3nt: TGTGCCTGGAGTTCGTTCAGGGGTAACGAAAAACTGTTTTTT; CDR3aa: CAWSSFRGNEKLFF
v_gene: TRBV18; d_gene: .; j_gene: TRBJ1-5; abundance: .; len: 15; CDR3nt: TGTGCCAGCTCACCGGGACTCAATAGCAATCAGCCCCAGCATTTT; CDR3aa: CASSPGLNSNQPQHF
v_gene: TRBV6-6; d_gene: .; j_gene: TRBJ2-7; abundance: few; len: 14; CDR3nt: TGTGCCAGCAGTTACTCGCAGGGGACCTACGAGCAGTACTTC; CDR3aa: CASSYSQGTYEQYF
v_gene: TRBV30; d_gene: .; j_gene: TRBJ2-6; abundance: .; len: 15; CDR3nt: TGTGCCTGGAGTAGCCGAGGCTCTGGGGCCAACGTCCTGACTTTC; CDR3aa: CAWSSRGSGANVLTF
v_gene: TRBV11-3; d_gene: .; j_gene: TRBJ2-5; abundance: .; len: 14; CDR3nt: TGTGCCAGCAGCCATAAACTAGCTGTAGAGACCCAGTACTTC; CDR3aa: CASSHKLAVETQYF
v_gene: TRBV5-1; d_gene: .; j_gene: TRBJ2-6; abundance: .; len: 17; CDR3nt: TGCGCCAGCAGCTTGGTCGGTGGGGCAGCTGGGGCCAACGTCCTGACTTTC; CDR3aa: CASSLVGGAAGANVLTF
v_gene: TRBV5-6; d_gene: .; j_gene: TRBJ1-1; abundance: .; len: 12; CDR3nt: TGTGCCAGCAGCTGGGGGAGGACTGAAGCTTTCTTT; CDR3aa: CASSWGRTEAFF
v_gene: TRBV4-1; d_gene: .; j_gene: TRBJ2-7; abundance: .; len: 16; CDR3nt: TGCGCCAGCAGCCAAGATTGGGCAGGGCGACCCTACGAGCAGTACTTC; CDR3aa: CASSQDWAGRPYEQYF
v_gene: TRBV19; d_gene: TRBD1; j_gene: TRBJ1-5; abundance: once; len: 15; CDR3nt: TGTGCCAGTAGTATACAGGGGGCTAAGGGTCAGCCCCAGCATTTT; CDR3aa: CASSIQGAKGQPQHF
v_gene: TRBV29-1; d_gene: .; j_gene: TRBJ2-1; abundance: few; len: 14; CDR3nt: TGCAGCGTGGGAGGACGCCCTGGTCGCGATGAGCAGTTCTTC; CDR3aa: CSVGGRPGRDEQFF
v_gene: TRBV7-6; d_gene: .; j_gene: TRBJ2-7; abundance: .; len: 13; CDR3nt: TGTGCCAGCAGCTCAATACAGGCTTACGAGCAGTACTTC; CDR3aa: CASSSIQAYEQYF
v_gene: TRBV5-4; d_gene: .; j_gene: TRBJ2-2; abundance: few; len: 13; CDR3nt: TGTGCCAGCACACAGGGGAACACCGGGGAGCTGTTTTTT; CDR3aa: CASTQGNTGELFF